This T cell receptor (beta chain) is from a study of T cell responses to AZD1222 COVID-19 vaccine. Here immunoSEQ multiplex PCR was the method, and the copy in TCRdb shows in-frame clones only, minus some. The table has tens of thousands of clones, approximately 92% seen once. Germline V gene data show CDR1 as SGHRS and CDR2 as YFSETQ. This CDR3 region has 16 residues. With 0 bases removed from V and 0 bases from J, the gap between germline ends came to 10 bases. Regarding the study as a whole: Seropositive at baseline were only a handful of AZD1222 recipients. Vaccine-associated CD4 TCRs ranged over spike, dominating at 160-218 and 743-854. The study found Spike-specific TCR breadth and depth rose after two AZD1222 doses.

As for this clone: What it recognizes is unknown.

The V gene is TRBV5-1, the J gene TRBJ1-3; the D gene is possibly TRBD1 (6 bases). The sample was peripheral blood, taken on day 0 of AZD1222 vaccination. The receptor was isolated from an adult in good health. This CDR3 reads CASSLGGQPSGNTIYF. CDR3 nucleotide sequence: TGCGCCAGCAGCTTGGGGGGACAACCCTCTGGAAACACCATATATTTT.